This TCR beta chain stems from a study of T cell responses to AZD1222 COVID-19 vaccine. About the study: Second-dose intervals of approximately 4 or approximately 12 weeks were pooled. Study findings and constraints: In the spike-specific TCR repertoire, nearly half reportedly target unmutated variant regions. Sampling captured repertoires only after the peak T cell response.

About this clone: The antigen is unknown.

Germline loops: CDR1 KGHSH, CDR2 LQKENI. Trimming left V 0 bases short and J 2 bases short, with 8 bases between. CDR3 length: 15 amino acids. Sequencing was performed with immunoSEQ multiplex PCR; in TCRdb, only in-frame clones are kept and a portion is missing. The table includes 130,000 to 150,000 clones, roughly 91% detected once. The genes are TRBV18 and TRBJ2-1; D gene uncertain. The starting material was peripheral blood, obtained on day 0 of AZD1222 vaccination. The TCR was taken from an adult in good health. The CDR3 DNA reads TGTGCCAGCTCACCACCTTCCAAACCCTACAATGAGCAGTTCTTC. It translates to CASSPPSKPYNEQFF.